These T cell receptor beta chains were read from a single sample in a study of response to subunit inactivated influenza vaccine. TCRdb ran MiXCR on the RT-PCR reads and lists one entry per CDR3 protein. The sample includes hundreds of thousands of distinct CDR3 sequences, about 18% seen only once; the top ten take around 9.9%. The sequencing here drew on PBMCs from blood, taken less than 6 days after vaccination. The receptors stem from a man between 45 and 60 years old who received an inactivated influenza vaccine. Both conserved end residues are part of each CDR3. A D gene is named only where the DNA matches it firmly. Clone size is shown for a subset of rows, as once, few, many or a class of expanded clone.

d_gene | j_gene | v_gene | abundance | CDR3aa | CDR3nt
. | TRBJ2-2 | TRBV11-2 | many | CASRTVNTGELFF | TGTGCCAGCCGGACGGTGAACACCGGGGAGCTGTTTTTT
. | TRBJ1-2 | TRBV6-2/TRBV6-3 | . | CASRWGVSAGYTF | TGTGCCAGCAGATGGGGGGTCTCAGCTGGCTACACCTTC
. | TRBJ2-1 | TRBV20-1 | . | CSAFNGPYEQFF | TGCAGTGCTTTCAATGGGCCATATGAGCAGTTCTTC
TRBD2 | TRBJ2-3 | TRBV27 | few | CASTLLAGGPPDTQYF | TGTGCCAGCACCCTACTAGCGGGAGGGCCCCCAGATACGCAGTATTTT
. | TRBJ2-5 | TRBV7-9 | . | CASSPTGRKEETQYF | TGTGCCAGCAGCCCTACCGGGCGCAAAGAAGAGACCCAGTACTTC
TRBD1 | TRBJ1-4 | TRBV4-3 | few | CASSQDFTVPGMTGNEKLFF | TGCGCCAGCAGCCAAGATTTTACGGTCCCCGGAATGACAGGGAATGAAAAACTGTTTTTT
. | TRBJ1-3 | TRBV12-3/TRBV12-4 | . | CASSLRGAENTIYF | TGTGCCAGCAGTTTAAGAGGGGCGGAAAACACCATATATTTT
. | TRBJ1-2 | TRBV3-1 | . | CASSQEARPYGYTF | TGTGCCAGCAGCCAAGAAGCCAGGCCCTATGGCTACACCTTC
. | TRBJ1-1 | TRBV5-6 | . | CASSLTTRSTEAFF | TGTGCCAGCAGCTTGACAACCCGGAGCACTGAAGCTTTCTTT
. | TRBJ1-3 | TRBV5-1 | few | CASGTGYSGNTIYF | TGCGCCAGCGGGACGGGTTACTCTGGAAACACCATATATTTT
. | TRBJ2-1 | TRBV7-2 | many | CASNLGVNEQFF | TGTGCCAGCAACCTGGGGGTCAATGAGCAGTTCTTC
. | TRBJ2-7 | TRBV5-4 | few | CASSPLPGAYEQYF | TGTGCCAGCAGCCCTCTACCGGGAGCCTACGAGCAGTACTTC
. | TRBJ2-3 | TRBV6-1 | . | CASIAVGTDTQYF | TGTGCCAGCATAGCGGTTGGCACAGATACGCAGTATTTT
TRBD1 | TRBJ2-1 | TRBV7-9 | many | CASSSGTATYNEQFF | TGTGCCAGCAGCTCCGGGACAGCGACCTACAATGAGCAGTTCTTC
. | TRBJ2-7 | TRBV20-1 | few | CSARGGLQTYEQYF | TGCAGTGCTAGAGGAGGGCTACAGACCTACGAGCAGTACTTC
. | TRBJ2-2 | TRBV20-1 | few | CSARIAGLRTGELFF | TGCAGTGCTAGAATAGCAGGGTTACGCACCGGGGAGCTGTTTTTT
. | TRBJ2-3 | TRBV20-1 | many | CSARDFRGDTDTQYF | TGCAGTGCTAGAGATTTCAGGGGGGACACAGATACGCAGTATTTT
. | TRBJ1-3 | TRBV29-1 | . | CSVEDGGYGNTIYF | TGCAGCGTTGAAGACGGGGGTTACGGAAACACCATATATTTT
. | TRBJ1-5 | TRBV20-1 | . | CSARGGRNQPQHF | TGCAGTGCTAGGGGGGGTCGCAATCAGCCCCAGCATTTT
. | TRBJ1-1 | TRBV12-3/TRBV12-4 | few | CASSVWGNTEAFF | TGTGCCAGCAGTGTATGGGGTAACACTGAAGCTTTCTTT
. | TRBJ2-1 | TRBV4-2 | few | CASSPLPTVAGDNEQFF | TGTGCCAGCAGCCCCCTCCCGACAGTAGCTGGGGACAATGAGCAGTTCTTC
TRBD1 | TRBJ2-7 | TRBV5-1 | . | CASSLYRDRGDEQYF | TGCGCCAGCAGCTTGTATCGGGACAGGGGGGACGAGCAGTACTTC
TRBD1 | TRBJ2-2 | TRBV7-2 | few | CASSFPGQGRTGELFF | TGTGCCAGCAGCTTCCCGGGACAGGGGAGGACCGGGGAGCTGTTTTTT
TRBD2 | TRBJ2-7 | TRBV6-2/TRBV6-3 | . | CASSWSSGPYEQYF | TGTGCCAGCAGTTGGTCTAGCGGACCCTACGAGCAGTACTTC
TRBD2 | TRBJ2-3 | TRBV20-1 | . | CSARTSGRAGSTDTQYF | TGCAGTGCTAGGACTAGCGGGAGGGCCGGGAGCACAGATACGCAGTATTTT